One TCR beta chain is described in this entry. This CDR3 spans 19 amino acids. Germline V gene data show CDR1 as KGHDR and CDR2 as SFDVKD. TCRdb reprocessed the 5' RACE reads; each CDR3 protein has one entry and no DNA is given. The specimen's table records about 460,000 distinct CDR3 sequences. This sample was included in a study of T cells expressing NK-cell markers. Sequencing was carried out using blood T cells: a sorted CD56 or NKG2C T cell subset, CD4+ or CD8+ T cells, or bulk PBMC T cells (not recorded which). This TCR derives from a woman aged 45-59 years in good health. This chain uses TRBV24-1 with TRBJ2-5; the D call from TCRdb, TRBD2, cannot be confirmed without DNA. CDR3 protein: CATSDGQGKAGGPLGTQYF.